This T cell receptor (beta chain) stems from a study of T-cell reconstitution after alpha-beta-depleted transplantation in children. General study points: At the one-year point after transplant, T-cell counts and TCRbeta diversity were found to come mostly from T cells that had been newly produced. Surviving recipient T cells and intrathymic progenitors accounted for some patients' high TCRbeta diversity at day 60. After transplant, at about two months, alpha-beta T cells were reportedly derived from several hundred expanded graft clones.

CDR3 length: 15 residues. The germline V gene has CDR1 MDHEN and CDR2 SYDVKM. V dropped 5 bases and J dropped 6; count of bases not matched to a gene: 10. A word on this clonotype: Its antigen is unknown.

Preparation of the TCRbeta library used unique molecular identifiers. Each CDR3 protein gets one entry after TCRdb re-called the PCR reads with MiXCR. The data contain roughly 670,000 distinct CDR3 sequences, over 10% of them singletons. The V gene is TRBV28, the J gene TRBJ2-3; 8 bases fit TRBD2. The TCR sequence derives from a girl aged 2-15 years with congenital amegakaryocytic thrombocytopenia, due to receive a stem cell transplant. Sample: PBMCs, taken before TCRalphabeta/CD19-depleted stem cell transplant. CDR3 sequence reads: CASSPPTSVADTQYF. The CDR3 DNA reads as TGTGCCAGCAGTCCCCCGACTAGCGTAGCGGATACGCAGTATTTT.